This passage covers 23 T cell receptor beta chains from one sample sequenced in a study of T-cell memory formation after mild COVID-19. TCRdb called the 5' RACE reads again in MiXCR, with one record for every CDR3 protein. The sample has around 50,000 distinct CDR3 sequences, approximately 12% seen once; the top ten hold roughly 22%. Material for sequencing was PBMCs or a T cell subset sorted from them (not recorded which). All receptors derive from a young man who had mild COVID-19 (a few samples of this study predate the infection). Cell type and time point are not known.

The chain couples TRBV29-1 to TRBJ2-7; D is unresolved. V was shortened by 4 bases and J by 3 bases, with 7 bases between the two germline ends. The germline gives CDR1 SQVTM, CDR2 ANQGSEA. The CDR3 spans 11 residues. The chain's CDR3 is CSVAQYYEQYF. The CDR3, as DNA: TGCAGCGTTGCTCAGTACTACGAGCAGTACTTC.

This clonotype occurred many times. This rearrangement joins TRBV29-1 to TRBJ2-3; D is unresolved. Germline values: CDR1 SQVTM, CDR2 ANQGSEA. The CDR3 has 13 amino acids. V was cut by 5 bases and J by 0 bases, with 9 bases left in between. This chain's CDR3 is CSVNVGSTDTQYF. DNA for the CDR3: TGCAGCGTTAACGTGGGGAGCACAGATACGCAGTATTTT.

This clonotype was recorded at least ten times. V gene TRBV5-1 combines with J gene TRBJ2-5; a weak D match, TRBD2 (6 bases). The CDR3 covers 15 residues. V lost 2 bases, J lost 4 bases, and 15 bases lay in between. The germline V gene encodes CDR1 SGHRS and CDR2 YFSETQ. The CDR3 sequence: CASSFLGSGVETQYF. The CDR3 bases are TGCGCCAGCAGCTTTTTGGGTAGCGGCGTAGAGACCCAGTACTTC.

This clonotype has only a few counts. The genes are TRBV5-1 and TRBJ1-1; 8 nucleotides match TRBD1. The germline CDR1 and CDR2 sequences are SGHRS and YFSETQ. The junction had 5 bases not matched to a gene; V was cut back by 4 bases and J by 6 bases. CDR3 length: 13 residues. The CDR3 region is CASSPDRAAEAFF. The CDR3 DNA follows: TGCGCCAGCAGCCCGGACAGGGCCGCTGAAGCTTTCTTT.

This clonotype was counted a few times. DNA of the CDR3: TGCGCCAGCAGCCACGGGGGGGCCGTAGAGACCCAGTACTTC. It encodes CASSHGGAVETQYF. The rearrangement links TRBV4-3 to TRBJ2-5, with 8 bases that match TRBD2. V lost 3 bases, J lost 4 bases, and 4 bases stayed unmatched. The CDR3 is made up of 14 amino acids. Germline V gene sequence: CDR1 LGHNA, CDR2 YSLEER.

The chain links TRBV18 to TRBJ1-5, with a weak D call TRBD1 (5 bases). Trimming left V 8 bases short and J 5 bases short, with 10 bases between. The V gene's germline CDR1 is KGHSH and CDR2 LQKENI. The CDR3 covers 12 residues. CDR3 coding DNA: TGTGCCAGCGGCGACAGTCATCAGCCCCAGCATTTT. Encoded protein: CASGDSHQPQHF.

At least ten counts were recorded for this clonotype. V and J are TRBV6-5 and TRBJ2-7; 9 bases map to TRBD1. CDR1 MNHEY and CDR2 SVGAGI come from the germline V gene. This CDR3 has 14 residues. V shed 5 bases, J shed 7 bases, and the junction held 9 bases outside the gene matches. The CDR3 sequence: CASSPGQGVGEQYV. DNA for the CDR3: TGTGCCAGCAGTCCGGGACAGGGAGTGGGAGAGCAGTACGTC.

This clonotype has only a few counts. The chain joins TRBV27 to TRBJ1-6, with D tentatively TRBD1 (5 bases). Germline CDR1 is MNHEY and CDR2 is SMNVEV (reference sequence). The CDR3 is made up of 13 amino acids. Deletions cut 5 bases from V and 8 bases from J, with 10 bases between. The CDR3 DNA reads as TGTGCCAGCAGTCACACACAGGATTCACCCCTCCACTTT. Amino acids: CASSHTQDSPLHF.

CDR3 DNA sequence: TGTGCCAGCAGCAAAAGGGACAGCTCCTACGAGCAGTACGTC. This codes for CASSKRDSSYEQYV. J is TRBJ2-7 and V is TRBV21-1; the D call of TRBD1 is as the table states it, not checked on the DNA. TRBV21-1 is marked as a pseudogene. The CDR3 totals 14 residues.

V usage is TRBV4-1 and J usage is TRBJ2-3; TRBD2 aligns across 7 bases. CDR1 and CDR2 from the germline V gene are MGHRA and YSYEKL. The V gene end was trimmed by 4 bases and the J gene end by 2 bases; junction bases not matched to a gene: 6. This CDR3 has 15 amino acids. CDR3 coding DNA: TGCGCCAGCAGCCCAGGGACTACATACACAGATACGCAGTATTTT. Its translation is CASSPGTTYTDTQYF.

This clonotype was detected only a few times. This rearrangement joins TRBV2 to TRBJ1-5, with D unclear. V gave up 3 bases and J gave up 5 bases, with 5 bases separating them. The CDR3 runs to 12 residues. Per germline, CDR1 SNHLY and CDR2 FYNNEI. CDR3 coding DNA: TGTGCCAGCAGTGACGGGTATCAGCCCCAGCATTTT. Translated: CASSDGYQPQHF. Full variable domain (missing parts from reference TRBV2 and TRBJ1-5): EPEVTQTPSHQVTQMGQEVILRCVPISNHLYFYWYRQILGQKVEFLVSFYNNEISEKSEIFDDQFSVERPDGSNFTLKIRSTKLEDSAMYFCASSDGYQPQHFGDGTRLSIL.

For the CDR3, the DNA is TGCAGTGCTAGAGATTTGGCGTCCGGCTACACCTTC. This encodes CSARDLASGYTF. This chain connects TRBV20-1 to TRBJ1-2; D unclear. There are 12 residues in the CDR3. V shed 0 bases and J shed 8 bases, with 10 bases lying between them. Germline V gene sequence: CDR1 DFQATT, CDR2 SNEGSKA (reference sequence).

This clonotype was observed a handful of times. The chain uses TRBV4-1 and TRBJ2-4, with 7 bases identical to TRBD2. The trim removed 1 base at V and 2 bases at J, leaving 8 bases unmatched. CDR1 is MGHRA, CDR2 YSYEKL, per germline. CDR3 length equals 17 residues. The CDR3 region has the DNA TGCGCCAGCAGCCAAGGCCCTGGGGAGGGGACCAAAAACATTCAGTACTTC. Amino acids: CASSQGPGEGTKNIQYF.

The V call is TRBV7-9, the J call TRBJ2-5, with 12 bases identical to TRBD2. This CDR3 has 13 residues. Germline values: CDR1 SEHNR, CDR2 FQNEAQ (reference sequence). V gave up 6 bases and J gave up 4 bases; unmatched junction bases: 0. In DNA, the CDR3 is TGTGCCAGCAGGACTAGCGGGGGAGAGACCCAGTACTTC. Its protein product is CASRTSGGETQYF.

This clonotype was observed many times. The chain is built from TRBV7-2 and TRBJ2-3; TRBD2 aligns across 11 bases. After removal of 5 bases from V and 7 bases from J, the junction contained 5 bases not matched to a gene. The CDR3 is 14 residues long. CDR1 is SGHTA, CDR2 FQGNSA, per germline. The CDR3 DNA sequence: TGTGCCAGCAGCCAGACTAGCGGGGAGAATACGCAGTATTTT. This gives the protein CASSQTSGENTQYF.

This clonotype appeared a few times. This sequence joins TRBV15 and TRBJ1-1; tentatively, D is TRBD1 (6 bases). The CDR3 covers 13 residues. With 8 bases removed from V and 2 bases from J, the gap between germline ends came to 12 bases. Looked up from germline, CDR1 is LNHNV and CDR2 is YYDKDF (reference sequence). The DNA of the CDR3 is TGTGCCACCGCATGGGGGCGAAACACTGAAGCTTTCTTT. It specifies CATAWGRNTEAFF.

The chain recombines TRBV12-3 or TRBV12-4 with TRBJ2-5, with TRBD2 matching over 12 bases. J lost 7 bases, V lost 6 bases, and 12 bases had no gene match. This CDR3 has 16 amino acids. This CDR3 reads CASSRTSGAPGGTQYF. The CDR3 nucleotides are TGTGCCAGCAGCAGGACTAGCGGGGCCCCTGGGGGGACCCAGTACTTC.

V gene TRBV7-2 combines with J gene TRBJ2-3; D remains ambiguous. V was trimmed by 4 bases and J by 6 bases, leaving 17 bases between them. The CDR3 totals 15 residues. Germline V CDR1 and CDR2: SGHTA, FQGNSA. Written as DNA, the CDR3 is TGTGCCAGCAGCTCGTCCCGGGTAGGAGCGGATACGCAGTATTTT. This encodes CASSSSRVGADTQYF. The whole variable domain, filled in from reference TRBV7-2 and TRBJ2-3, reads GAGVSQSPSNKVTEKGKDVELRCDPISGHTALYWYRQSLGQGLEFLIYFQGNSAPDKSGLPSDRFSAERTGGSVSTLTIQRTQQEDSAVYLCASSSSRVGADTQYFGPGTRLTVL.

This clonotype showed up many times. The rearrangement joins TRBV11-2 to TRBJ2-5; D call uncertain. Trimming removed 4 bases at V and 5 bases at J, with 14 bases between. Per germline, CDR1 SGHAT and CDR2 FQNNGV. CDR3 length: 14 amino acids. The CDR3 DNA reads as TGTGCCAGCAGCTCCAGGCAAACTGAGGAGACCCAGTACTTC. Its protein is CASSSRQTEETQYF.

This clonotype was observed a few times. The CDR3 reads CATWGLPNNEQFF. CDR3 bases: TGTGCCACCTGGGGGCTCCCCAACAATGAGCAGTTCTTC. This chain uses TRBV27 with TRBJ2-1; possible D gene TRBD1, 6 bases. V lost 10 bases and J lost 5, with 15 bases in between. The germline CDR1 and CDR2 sequences are MNHEY and SMNVEV (reference sequence). CDR3 length: 13 amino acids.

The chain uses TRBV4-3 and TRBJ2-3, with D perhaps TRBD2 (5 bases). The CDR3 runs to 15 residues. Germline V gene data show CDR1 as LGHNA and CDR2 as YSLEER. V dropped 1 base and J dropped 0 bases, with 8 bases sitting between them. The CDR3 protein is CASSQGGSSTDTQYF. In nucleotides, the CDR3 is TGCGCCAGCAGCCAAGGAGGGTCCAGCACAGATACGCAGTATTTT.

In its sample, this clonotype was seen many times. The V and J genes are TRBV3-1 and TRBJ1-1, with a weak D call TRBD1 (5 bases). Deletions cut 1 base from V and 1 base from J, with 7 bases between. The germline V gene encodes CDR1 LGHDT and CDR2 YNNKEL (reference sequence). CDR3 length equals 14 residues. The CDR3 loop reads CASSQGQPNTEAFF. The CDR3 bases are TGTGCCAGCAGCCAAGGACAGCCGAACACTGAAGCTTTCTTT. Full variable domain (remainder filled in from reference TRBV3-1 and TRBJ1-1): DTAVSQTPKYLVTQMGNDKSIKCEQNLGHDTMYWYKQDSKKFLKIMFSYNNKELIINETVPNRFSPKSPDKAHLNLHINSLELGDSAVYFCASSQGQPNTEAFFGQGTRLTVV.

The chain uses TRBV20-1 and TRBJ2-7, with D perhaps matching TRBD2 (7 bases). Deletions cut 5 bases from V and 5 bases from J, with 19 bases between. The CDR3 is 14 residues long. Germline values: CDR1 DFQATT, CDR2 SNEGSKA (reference sequence). The CDR3 protein is CSAWKGGAFDEQYF. CDR3 in DNA: TGCAGTGCTTGGAAAGGGGGGGCGTTCGACGAGCAGTACTTC.